The entry that follows covers one T cell receptor beta chain sequence. Its specificity is not known. This sample stems from a study of blood T cells in healthy people across ages. Findings and limits, study-wide: Per-million-T-cell TCR beta diversity fell roughly linearly with age.

Germline CDR1 is SGHTA and CDR2 is FQGNSA. The CDR3 length is 15 residues. V trimming: 2 bases; J trimming: 6 bases; junction bases outside the gene matches: 6. With a J-beta primer mix and a sample-barcoded 5' primer, a second PCR ran about 7 to 11 cycles. TCRdb reprocessed the 5' RACE reads via MiXCR and lists one record per CDR3 protein. The sample gives 1.5 million or so distinct CDR3 sequences, approximately 42% of which show up once; approximately 4% is in the top ten. The sample taken for sequencing was blood. This TCR came from a woman between 18 and 29 years old in good health. This chain links TRBV7-2 with TRBJ2-3, with 9 nucleotides matching TRBD2. CDR3 nucleotides: TGTGCCAGCAGCTTACAAGGCAGCGGGGGGGATACGCAGTATTTT. This codes for CASSLQGSGGDTQYF.